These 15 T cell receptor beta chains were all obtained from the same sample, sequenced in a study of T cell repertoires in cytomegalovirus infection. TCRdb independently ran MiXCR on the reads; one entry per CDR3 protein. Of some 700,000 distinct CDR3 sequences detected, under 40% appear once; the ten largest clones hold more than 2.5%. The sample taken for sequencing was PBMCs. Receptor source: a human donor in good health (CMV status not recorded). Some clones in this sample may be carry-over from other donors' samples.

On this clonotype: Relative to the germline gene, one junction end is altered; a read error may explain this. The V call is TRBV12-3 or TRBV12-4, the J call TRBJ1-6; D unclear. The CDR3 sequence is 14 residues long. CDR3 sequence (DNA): TGTGCCAGCAGTTTGGCCCCAATTGATTCGCCCCTCCACTTT. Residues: CASSLAPIDSPLHF.

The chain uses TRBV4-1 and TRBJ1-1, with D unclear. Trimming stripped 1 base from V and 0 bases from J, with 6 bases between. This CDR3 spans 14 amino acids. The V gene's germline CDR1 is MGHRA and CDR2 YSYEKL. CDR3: CASSQGSMNTEAFF. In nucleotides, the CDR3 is TGCGCCAGCAGCCAAGGATCCATGAACACTGAAGCTTTCTTT.

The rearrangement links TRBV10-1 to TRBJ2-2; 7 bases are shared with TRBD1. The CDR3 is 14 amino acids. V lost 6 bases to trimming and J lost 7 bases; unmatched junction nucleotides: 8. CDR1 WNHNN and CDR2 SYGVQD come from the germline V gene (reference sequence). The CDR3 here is CASSSVQGVGELFF. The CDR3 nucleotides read TGCGCCAGCAGCTCCGTCCAGGGGGTCGGGGAGCTGTTTTTT.

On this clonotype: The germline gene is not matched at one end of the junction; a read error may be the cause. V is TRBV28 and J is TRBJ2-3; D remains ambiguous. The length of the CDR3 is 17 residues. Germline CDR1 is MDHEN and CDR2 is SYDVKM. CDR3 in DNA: TGTGCCAGCAGTTCCCCCGGGTCGAAATGGCTCACAGAGACGCAGTATTTT. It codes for CASSSPGSKWLTETQYF.

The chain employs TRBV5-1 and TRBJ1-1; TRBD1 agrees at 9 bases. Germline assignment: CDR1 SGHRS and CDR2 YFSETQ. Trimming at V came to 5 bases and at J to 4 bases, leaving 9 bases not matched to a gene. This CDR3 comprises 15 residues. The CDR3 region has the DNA TGCGCCAGCAGTCCGACGACAGGGGGAGGCACTGAAGCTTTCTTT. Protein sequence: CASSPTTGGGTEAFF.

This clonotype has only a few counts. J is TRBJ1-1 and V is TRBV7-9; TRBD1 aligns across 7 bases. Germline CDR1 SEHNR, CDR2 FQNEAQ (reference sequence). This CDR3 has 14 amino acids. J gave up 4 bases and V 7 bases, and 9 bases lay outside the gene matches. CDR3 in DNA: TGTGCCAGCAAAATGACAGGGTTCACCACTGAAGCTTTCTTT. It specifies CASKMTGFTTEAFF.

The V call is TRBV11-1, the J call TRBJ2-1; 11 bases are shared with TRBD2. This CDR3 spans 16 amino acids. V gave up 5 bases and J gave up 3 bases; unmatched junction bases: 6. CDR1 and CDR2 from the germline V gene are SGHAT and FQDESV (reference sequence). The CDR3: CASSQTSGNGYNEQFF. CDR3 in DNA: TGTGCCAGCAGCCAGACTAGCGGGAATGGCTACAATGAGCAGTTCTTC.

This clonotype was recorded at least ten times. The CDR3 DNA is TGTGCCAGCAGTCGGACAGGGACCTTACGCGAGCAGTACTTC. It specifies CASSRTGTLREQYF. This chain connects TRBV7-6 to TRBJ2-7; 8 bases fit TRBD1. CDR3 length: 14 amino acids. CDR1 is SGHVS, CDR2 FNYEAQ, per germline. The trim removed 6 bases at V and 6 bases at J, leaving 10 bases unmatched.

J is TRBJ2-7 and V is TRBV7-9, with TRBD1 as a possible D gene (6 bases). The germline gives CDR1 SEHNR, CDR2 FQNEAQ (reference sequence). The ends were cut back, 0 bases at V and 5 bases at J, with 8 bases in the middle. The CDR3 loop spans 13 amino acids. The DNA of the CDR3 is TGTGCCAGCAGCTTAGCAGGGGGAGACGAGCAGTACTTC. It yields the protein CASSLAGGDEQYF.

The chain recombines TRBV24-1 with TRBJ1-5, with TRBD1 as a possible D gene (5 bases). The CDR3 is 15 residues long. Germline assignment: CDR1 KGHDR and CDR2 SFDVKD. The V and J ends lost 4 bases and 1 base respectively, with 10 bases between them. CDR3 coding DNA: TGTGCCACCAGTGACCCGGGACCCAGCAATCAGCCCCAGCATTTT. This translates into CATSDPGPSNQPQHF.

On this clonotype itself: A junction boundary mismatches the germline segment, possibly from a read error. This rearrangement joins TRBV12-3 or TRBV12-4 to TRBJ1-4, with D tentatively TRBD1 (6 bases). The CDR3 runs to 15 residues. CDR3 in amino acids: CARSNSGEVEEKMFW. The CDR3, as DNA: TGTGCCAGATCAAATTCAGGGGAAGTTGAAGAAAAAATGTTTTGG.

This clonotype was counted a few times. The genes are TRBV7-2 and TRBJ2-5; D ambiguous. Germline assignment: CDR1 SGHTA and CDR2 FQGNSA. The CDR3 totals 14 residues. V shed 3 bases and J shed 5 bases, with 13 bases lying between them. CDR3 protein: CASSLSRLSETQYF. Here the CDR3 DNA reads TGTGCCAGCAGCTTGTCTAGGTTATCGGAGACCCAGTACTTC.

The CDR3: CASSLAGLAGGLNEQFF. The CDR3 nucleotides are TGTGCCAGCAGCTTAGCGGGACTAGCGGGAGGCTTGAATGAGCAGTTCTTC. The chain links TRBV7-2 to TRBJ2-1, with 15 bases lining up with TRBD2. This CDR3 is 17 amino acids long. Germline V gene lookup returns CDR1 SGHTA and CDR2 FQGNSA. After removal of 0 bases from V and 7 bases from J, the junction contained 4 bases not matched to a gene.

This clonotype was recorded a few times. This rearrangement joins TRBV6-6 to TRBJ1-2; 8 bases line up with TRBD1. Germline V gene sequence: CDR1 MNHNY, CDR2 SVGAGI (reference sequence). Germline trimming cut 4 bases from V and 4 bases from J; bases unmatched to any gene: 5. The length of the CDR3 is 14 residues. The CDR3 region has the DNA TGTGCCAGCAGTTCCGGGACAGGAAGCTATGGCTACACCTTC. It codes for CASSSGTGSYGYTF.

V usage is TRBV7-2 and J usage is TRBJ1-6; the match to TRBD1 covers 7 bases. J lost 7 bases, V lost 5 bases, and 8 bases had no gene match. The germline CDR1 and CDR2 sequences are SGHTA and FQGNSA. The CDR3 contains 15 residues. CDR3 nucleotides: TGTGCCAGCAGCCTAGGACAGGCGACAAATTCACCCCTCCACTTT. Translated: CASSLGQATNSPLHF.